A selection of T cell receptor beta chains follows, all from one sample in a study of response to subunit inactivated influenza vaccine. TCRdb re-called the RT-PCR reads through MiXCR, storing one row per CDR3 protein. Of roughly 500,000 distinct CDR3 sequences listed, roughly 25% were seen once; the top ten hold under 3.5%. The sample was also linked to a second study, of T cells expressing NK-cell markers.

This sample comprised CD4+ T cells sorted from PBMCs, obtained roughly 12 days after vaccination. The receptors come from a man between 50 and 59 years old who received an inactivated influenza vaccine. CDR3s include the opening cysteine and the closing phenylalanine or tryptophan. A D gene is named only where the DNA matches it firmly. Size is omitted from some rows. Given values are once, few, many or a class for expanded clones.

size: NA
J: TRBJ2-7
V: TRBV29-1
D: TRBD1
CDR3: CSVGGNYEQYF
DNA: TGCAGCGTAGGGGGCAACTACGAGCAGTACTTC

size: few
J: TRBJ1-1
V: TRBV12-3/TRBV12-4
D: NA
CDR3: CASSRGKNTEAFF
DNA: TGTGCCAGCAGTAGGGGCAAGAACACTGAAGCTTTCTTT

size: NA
J: TRBJ2-7
V: TRBV6-2/TRBV6-3
D: NA
CDR3: CASRALENAEQYF
DNA: TGTGCCAGCAGAGCCCTCGAAAACGCGGAGCAGTACTTC

size: NA
J: TRBJ1-3
V: TRBV7-2
D: NA
CDR3: CASSPQGFSGNTIYF
DNA: TGTGCCAGCAGCCCACAGGGTTTCTCTGGAAACACCATATATTTT

size: many
J: TRBJ2-3
V: TRBV29-1
D: TRBD2
CDR3: CSVVREYTDTQYF
DNA: TGCAGCGTTGTGCGGGAGTACACAGATACGCAGTATTTT

size: NA
J: TRBJ2-1
V: TRBV4-3
D: NA
CDR3: CASSQYQENEQFF
DNA: TGCGCCAGCAGCCAATATCAGGAAAATGAGCAGTTCTTC

size: NA
J: TRBJ1-1
V: TRBV20-1
D: NA
CDR3: CSARVGGVSTEAFF
DNA: TGCAGTGCTAGAGTCGGTGGGGTGAGCACTGAAGCTTTCTTT

size: few
J: TRBJ1-5
V: TRBV19
D: NA
CDR3: CASSTPQSGNQPQHF
DNA: TGTGCCAGTAGTACGCCACAGTCCGGCAATCAGCCCCAGCATTTT

size: NA
J: TRBJ1-5
V: TRBV12-3/TRBV12-4
D: NA
CDR3: CASSRGGNSNQPQHF
DNA: TGTGCCAGCAGCCGGGGGGGGAATAGCAATCAGCCCCAGCATTTT

size: NA
J: TRBJ2-3
V: TRBV10-2
D: TRBD1
CDR3: CASGVTGGLKLSDTQYF
DNA: TGCGCCAGCGGGGTGACAGGGGGCTTAAAGTTATCAGATACGCAGTATTTT

size: NA
J: TRBJ2-5
V: TRBV20-1
D: NA
CDR3: CSVRNQETQYF
DNA: TGCAGTGTTCGCAATCAAGAGACCCAGTACTTC

size: few
J: TRBJ2-2
V: TRBV7-3
D: TRBD2
CDR3: CASSLGTSGRRVAGELFF
DNA: TGTGCCAGCAGCTTAGGGACTAGCGGGAGGAGGGTCGCCGGGGAGCTGTTTTTT

size: NA
J: TRBJ1-2
V: TRBV5-1
D: NA
CDR3: CASSADVGYTF
DNA: TGCGCCAGCAGCGCTGACGTTGGCTACACCTTC

size: few
J: TRBJ2-1
V: TRBV5-6
D: TRBD1
CDR3: CARRRDRGSYNEQFF
DNA: TGTGCCAGACGACGGGACAGAGGCTCCTACAATGAGCAGTTCTTC

size: NA
J: TRBJ2-1
V: TRBV7-2
D: NA
CDR3: CASSVIVGLRNEQFF
DNA: TGTGCCAGCAGCGTAATTGTGGGGCTCAGGAATGAGCAGTTCTTC

size: NA
J: TRBJ1-5
V: TRBV7-9
D: NA
CDR3: CASSFTGGPSAQHF
DNA: TGTGCCAGCAGCTTTACCGGGGGCCCCTCGGCCCAGCATTTT

size: NA
J: TRBJ2-1
V: TRBV20-1
D: TRBD1
CDR3: CSASGDRGYNEQFF
DNA: TGCAGTGCTAGCGGGGACAGGGGATACAATGAGCAGTTCTTC

size: NA
J: TRBJ2-5
V: TRBV14
D: TRBD1
CDR3: CASSSYPGQGGEKTQYF
DNA: TGTGCCAGCAGTTCTTACCCGGGACAGGGCGGAGAAAAGACCCAGTACTTC

size: NA
J: TRBJ2-7
V: TRBV29-1
D: TRBD2
CDR3: CSILAGGPPYEQYF
DNA: TGCAGTATTCTAGCGGGAGGTCCACCCTACGAGCAGTACTTC

size: NA
J: TRBJ1-1
V: TRBV6-1
D: TRBD1
CDR3: CASAKGTANTEAFF
DNA: TGTGCCAGCGCAAAAGGGACAGCGAACACTGAAGCTTTCTTT

size: NA
J: TRBJ2-1
V: TRBV7-8
D: TRBD2
CDR3: CASSGGTNYNEQFF
DNA: TGTGCCAGCAGCGGGGGGACTAACTACAATGAGCAGTTCTTC

size: NA
J: TRBJ1-2
V: TRBV7-8
D: NA
CDR3: CASSWVGSGYTF
DNA: TGTGCCAGCAGCTGGGTGGGATCTGGCTACACCTTC